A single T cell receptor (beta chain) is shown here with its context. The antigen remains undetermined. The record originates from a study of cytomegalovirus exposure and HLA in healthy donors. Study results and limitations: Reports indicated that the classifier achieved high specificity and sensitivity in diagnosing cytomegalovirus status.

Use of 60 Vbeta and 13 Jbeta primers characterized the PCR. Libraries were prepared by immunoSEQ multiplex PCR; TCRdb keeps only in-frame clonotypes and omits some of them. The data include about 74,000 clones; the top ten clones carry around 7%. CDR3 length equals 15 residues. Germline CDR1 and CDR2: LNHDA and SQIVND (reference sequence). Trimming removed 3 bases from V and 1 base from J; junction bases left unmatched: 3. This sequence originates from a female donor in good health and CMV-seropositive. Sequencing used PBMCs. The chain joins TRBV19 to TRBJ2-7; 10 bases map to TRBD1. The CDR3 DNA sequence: TGTGCCAGTAGTATTCCGGGACAGGGGTCCTACGAGCAGTACTTC. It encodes CASSIPGQGSYEQYF.